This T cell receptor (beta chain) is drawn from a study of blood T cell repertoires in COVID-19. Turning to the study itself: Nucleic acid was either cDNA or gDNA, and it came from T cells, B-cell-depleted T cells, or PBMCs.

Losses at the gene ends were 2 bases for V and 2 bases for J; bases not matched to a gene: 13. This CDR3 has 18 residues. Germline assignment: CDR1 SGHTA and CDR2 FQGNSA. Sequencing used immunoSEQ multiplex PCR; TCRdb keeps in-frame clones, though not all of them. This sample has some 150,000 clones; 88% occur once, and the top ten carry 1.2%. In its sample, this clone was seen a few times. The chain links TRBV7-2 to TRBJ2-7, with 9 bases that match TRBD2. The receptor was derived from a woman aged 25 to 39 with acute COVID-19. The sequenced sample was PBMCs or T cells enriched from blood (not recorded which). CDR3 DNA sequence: TGTGCCAGCAGCTTAAAGGCAGTAGTAGCGGGAGAGCCCTACGAGCAGTACTTC. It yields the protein CASSLKAVVAGEPYEQYF.